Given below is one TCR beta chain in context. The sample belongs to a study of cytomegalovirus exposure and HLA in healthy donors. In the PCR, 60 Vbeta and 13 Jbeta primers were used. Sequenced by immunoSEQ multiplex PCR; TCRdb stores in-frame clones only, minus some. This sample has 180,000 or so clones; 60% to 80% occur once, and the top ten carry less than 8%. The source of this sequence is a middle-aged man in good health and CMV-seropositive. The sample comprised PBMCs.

The CDR3 is CASSLADSWTGELFF. The CDR3 DNA follows: TGCGCCAGCAGCTTGGCGGACAGCTGGACCGGGGAGCTGTTTTTT. V gene TRBV5-1 combines with J gene TRBJ2-2; D possibly corresponds to TRBD1 (6 bases). The germline gives CDR1 SGHRS, CDR2 YFSETQ. The CDR3 runs 15 residues. With 0 bases removed from V and 5 bases from J, the gap between germline ends came to 11 bases.